Listed here is a single TCR beta chain. Its binding antigen is unknown. For each sample, TRB amplification used roughly 250 ng of peripheral blood genomic DNA, equal to 35,000 to 40,000 genome equivalents. Multiplex PCR with a touch-down protocol amplified TRB rearrangements, with the TRB-A and TRB-B primer pools combined in a single tube. Two consecutive PCR reactions with Phusion HS II polymerase added Illumina adapters and sample indices to the amplicons. The amplicons were gel-purified using the NucleoSpin Gel and PCR Clean-up kit, after which quantification was performed by Qubit and quality was checked on an Agilent 2100 Bioanalyzer. Libraries were sequenced on an Illumina MiSeq using 600-cycle, single-indexed, paired-end runs. The published analysis was carried out like this. MiXCR version 2.1.12 with the default MiXCR reference library was used to align and assemble TRB reads. A clone was defined by each unique CDR3 nucleotide sequence, and analysis was restricted to productive sequences with at least two reads. Alpha-parameterized diversity profiles (alpha 0 to 5), including the Shannon (alpha 1) and Simpson (alpha 2) indices, were computed with an R script to assess repertoire diversity. The tcR package was used to compute combinatorial TRB VJ usage, and cohorts were compared on this usage by principal component analysis with ade4. GLIPH was used to cluster TCRbeta CDR3s in pairs of cohorts matched for age and read depth, and a Wilcoxon test was used to compare cluster frequencies. TCRdb reprocessed the raw reads; every CDR3 protein sequence is a single record, and DNA is not supplied. The V and J calls come from TCRdb's annotation, not from the publication. This sample's clone table shows roughly 8,400 distinct CDR3 sequences. About 20% of the sample is in the top ten clones.

This entry is derived from a study of T cell clusters in autoimmune cytopenias (dated by TCRdb to the late 2010s). In terms of the full investigation: Per sample, TRB sequencing gave a median depth of about 50,000 reads and a median of approximately 2,400 distinct TRB clonotypes. TRB and IGH repertoires from peripheral blood were sequenced in autoimmune cytopenia patients at active disease and during treatment follow-up, with healthy, CLL and autoimmune hepatitis controls included alongside. The goal of the study was to determine whether autoimmune cytopenia patients have a disease-specific immune repertoire signature that could serve as a blood-based biomarker. Overall results and qualifications from the work: The T cell clusters were defined only in silico, and the functional role of the clusters still needed to be validated experimentally. In the comparison of secondary cytopenia with CLL, no cluster-lack signature showed up, apparently because the dominant lymphoma-associated repertoire masked the signature. Almost three-fold more exclusive TRB clusters were observed in healthy donors than in active autoimmune hepatitis patients, consistent with an autoimmunity-wide signature. A lack of physiological T cell clusters in primary autoimmune cytopenia patients was suggested by GLIPH, as 51 clusters were found to be exclusive to healthy donors versus some 15 exclusive to patients. Shifts in the TRB repertoire, including less even repertoires in secondary cytopenia and CLL, were mostly a reflection of lymphoma bias and not of autoimmunity.

This TCR was sampled from a human donor with an autoimmune cytopenia or autoimmune hepatitis (not recorded which). The sample taken for sequencing was peripheral blood.

The CDR3 loop reads CASSSQTAGNTIYF. The V and J segments used are TRBV7-2 and TRBJ1-3; without DNA, the TCRdb call of TRBD1 cannot be checked. Counted from cysteine to phenylalanine, this CDR3 has 14 amino acids. The protein alone is recorded here. Via the germline V gene, CDR1 is SGHTA and CDR2 FQGNSA.